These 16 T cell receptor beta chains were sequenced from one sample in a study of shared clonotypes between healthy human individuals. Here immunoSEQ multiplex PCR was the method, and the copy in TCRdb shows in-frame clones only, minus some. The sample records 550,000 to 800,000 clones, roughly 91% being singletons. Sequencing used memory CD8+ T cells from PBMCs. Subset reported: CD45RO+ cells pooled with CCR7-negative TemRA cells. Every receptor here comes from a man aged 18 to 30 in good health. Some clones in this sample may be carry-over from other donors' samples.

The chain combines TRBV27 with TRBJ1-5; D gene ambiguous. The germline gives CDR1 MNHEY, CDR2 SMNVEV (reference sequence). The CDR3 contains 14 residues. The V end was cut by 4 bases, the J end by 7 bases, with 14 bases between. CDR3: CASSSGWGGQPQHF. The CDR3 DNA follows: TGTGCCAGCAGTTCGGGATGGGGAGGCCAGCCCCAGCATTTT.

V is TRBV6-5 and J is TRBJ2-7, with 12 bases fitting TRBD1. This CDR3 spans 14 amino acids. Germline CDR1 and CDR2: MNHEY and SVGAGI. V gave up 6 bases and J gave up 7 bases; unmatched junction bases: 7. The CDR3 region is CASSPGQGAREQYF. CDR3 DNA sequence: TGTGCCAGCAGCCCGGGACAGGGGGCTCGGGAGCAGTACTTC.

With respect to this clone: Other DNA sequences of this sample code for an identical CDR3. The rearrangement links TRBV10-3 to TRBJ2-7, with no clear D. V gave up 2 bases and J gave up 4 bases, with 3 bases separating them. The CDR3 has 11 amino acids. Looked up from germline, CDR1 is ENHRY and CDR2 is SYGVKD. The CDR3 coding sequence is TGTGCCATCAGTGAGGGGTACGAGCAGTACTTC. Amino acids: CAISEGYEQYF.

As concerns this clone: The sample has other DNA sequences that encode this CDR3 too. The CDR3 bases are TGTGCCAGCAGCTATGGAGAGAACACCGGGGAGCTGTTTTTT. Its protein product is CASSYGENTGELFF. The genes are TRBV6-5 and TRBJ2-2; D unresolved. CDR1 is MNHEY and CDR2 is SVGAGI in the germline V gene. The CDR3 spans 14 residues. V lost 6 bases to trimming and J lost 1 base, with 9 bases between them.

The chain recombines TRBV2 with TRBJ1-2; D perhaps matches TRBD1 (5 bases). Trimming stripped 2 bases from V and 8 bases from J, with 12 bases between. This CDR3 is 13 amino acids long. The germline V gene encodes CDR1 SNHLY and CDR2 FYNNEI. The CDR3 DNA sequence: TGTGCCAGCAGTGAAAGAGGGGCCATCGGCTACACCTTC. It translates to CASSERGAIGYTF.

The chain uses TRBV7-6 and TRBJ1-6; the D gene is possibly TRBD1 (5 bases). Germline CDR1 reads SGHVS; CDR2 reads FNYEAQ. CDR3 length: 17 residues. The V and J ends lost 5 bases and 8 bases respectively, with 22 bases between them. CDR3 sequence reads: CASSRGGYRDDYSPLHF. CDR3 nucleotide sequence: TGTGCCAGCAGCCGCGGGGGGTATCGGGACGATTATTCACCCCTCCACTTT.

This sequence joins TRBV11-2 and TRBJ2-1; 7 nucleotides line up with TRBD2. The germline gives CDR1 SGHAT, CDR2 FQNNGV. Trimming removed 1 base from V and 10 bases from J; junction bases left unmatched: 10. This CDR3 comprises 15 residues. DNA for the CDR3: TGTGCCAGCAGCTTAGCTGAGACTAGCTTCCACGAGCAGTTCTTC. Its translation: CASSLAETSFHEQFF.

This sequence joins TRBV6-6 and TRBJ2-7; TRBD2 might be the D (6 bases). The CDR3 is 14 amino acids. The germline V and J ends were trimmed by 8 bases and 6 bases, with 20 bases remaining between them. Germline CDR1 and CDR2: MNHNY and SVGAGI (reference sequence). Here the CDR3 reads CASESSPSVGEQYF. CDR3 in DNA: TGTGCCAGCGAGTCCTCGCCTAGCGTAGGCGAGCAGTACTTC.

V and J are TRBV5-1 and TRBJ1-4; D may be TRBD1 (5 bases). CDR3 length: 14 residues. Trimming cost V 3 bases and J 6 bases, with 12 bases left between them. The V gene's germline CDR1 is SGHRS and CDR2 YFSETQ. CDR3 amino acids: CASSSDIRDEKLFF. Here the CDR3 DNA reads TGCGCCAGCAGCTCGGACATTCGGGATGAAAAACTGTTTTTT.

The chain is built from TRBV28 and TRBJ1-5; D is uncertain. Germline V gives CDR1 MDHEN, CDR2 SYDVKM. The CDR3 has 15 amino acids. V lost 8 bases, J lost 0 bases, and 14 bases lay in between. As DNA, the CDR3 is TGTGCCAGCGATCCATCCAGTTATAGCAATCAGCCCCAGCATTTT. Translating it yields CASDPSSYSNQPQHF.

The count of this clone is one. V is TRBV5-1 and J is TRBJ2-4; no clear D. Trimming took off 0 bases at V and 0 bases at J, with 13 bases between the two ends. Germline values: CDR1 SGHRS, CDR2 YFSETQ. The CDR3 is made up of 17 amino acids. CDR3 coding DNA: TGCGCCAGCAGCTTGGGGTACGGTGGGCAAGCCAAAAACATTCAGTACTTC. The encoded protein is CASSLGYGGQAKNIQYF. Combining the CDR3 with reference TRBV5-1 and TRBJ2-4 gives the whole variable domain KAGVTQTPRYLIKTRGQQVTLSCSPISGHRSVSWYQQTPGQGLQFLFEYFSETQRNKGNFPGRFSGRQFSNSRSEMNVSTLELGDSALYLCASSLGYGGQAKNIQYFGAGTRLSVL.

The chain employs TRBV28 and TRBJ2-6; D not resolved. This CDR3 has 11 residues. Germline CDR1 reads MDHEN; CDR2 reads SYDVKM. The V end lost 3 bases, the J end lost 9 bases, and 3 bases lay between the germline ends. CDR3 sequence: CASSLGNVLTF. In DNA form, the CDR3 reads TGTGCCAGCAGTTTGGGCAACGTCCTGACTTTC.

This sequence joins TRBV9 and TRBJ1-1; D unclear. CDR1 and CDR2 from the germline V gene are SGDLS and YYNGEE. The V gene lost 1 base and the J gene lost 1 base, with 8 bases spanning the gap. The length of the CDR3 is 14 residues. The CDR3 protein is CASSVLFENTEAFF. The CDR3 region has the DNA TGTGCCAGCAGCGTATTATTTGAGAACACTGAAGCTTTCTTT. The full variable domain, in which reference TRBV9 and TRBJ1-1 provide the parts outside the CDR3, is DSGVTQTPKHLITATGQRVTLRCSPRSGDLSVYWYQQSLDQGLQFLIQYYNGEERAKGNILERFSAQQFPDLHSELNLSSLELGDSALYFCASSVLFENTEAFFGQGTRLTVV.

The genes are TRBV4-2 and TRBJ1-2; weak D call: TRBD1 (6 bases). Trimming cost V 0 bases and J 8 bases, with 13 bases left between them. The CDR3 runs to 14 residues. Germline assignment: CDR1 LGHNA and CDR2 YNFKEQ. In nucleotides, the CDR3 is TGTGCCAGCAGCCAAGATAGGGCAGGGGACGGCTACACCTTC. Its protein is CASSQDRAGDGYTF.

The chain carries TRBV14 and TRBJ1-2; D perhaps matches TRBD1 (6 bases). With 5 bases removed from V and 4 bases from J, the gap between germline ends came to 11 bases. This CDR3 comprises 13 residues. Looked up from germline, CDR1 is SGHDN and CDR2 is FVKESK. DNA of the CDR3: TGTGCCAGCAGCGGGGTACAGGGCTATGGCTACACCTTC. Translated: CASSGVQGYGYTF.

The CDR3 sequence is CASSSSGGRSSYEQYF. CDR3 sequence (DNA): TGTGCCAGCAGTTCCTCTGGCGGGAGGTCCTCCTACGAGCAGTACTTC. The chain couples TRBV27 to TRBJ2-7; TRBD2 matches 8 bases. Germline values: CDR1 MNHEY, CDR2 SMNVEV (reference sequence). V trimming: 4 bases; J trimming: 0 bases; junction bases outside the gene matches: 8. This CDR3 comprises 16 residues.